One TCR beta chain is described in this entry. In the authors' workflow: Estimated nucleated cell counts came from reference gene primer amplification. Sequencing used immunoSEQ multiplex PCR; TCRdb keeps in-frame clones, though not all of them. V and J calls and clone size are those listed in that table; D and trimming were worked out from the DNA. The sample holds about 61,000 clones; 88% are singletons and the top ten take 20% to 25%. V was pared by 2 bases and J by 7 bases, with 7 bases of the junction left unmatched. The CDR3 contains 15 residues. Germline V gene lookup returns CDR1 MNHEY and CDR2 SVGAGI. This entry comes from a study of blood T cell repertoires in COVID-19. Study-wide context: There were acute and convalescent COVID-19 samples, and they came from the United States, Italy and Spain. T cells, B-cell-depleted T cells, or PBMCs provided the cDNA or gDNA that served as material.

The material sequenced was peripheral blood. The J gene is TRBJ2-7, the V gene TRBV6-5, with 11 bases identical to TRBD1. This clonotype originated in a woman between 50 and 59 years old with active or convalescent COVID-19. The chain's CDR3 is CASSYAPGTGGEQYF. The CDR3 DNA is TGTGCCAGCAGTTACGCCCCCGGGACAGGGGGTGAGCAGTACTTC.